The rows below give T cell receptor beta chains drawn from one sample of a study of post-analysis software for immune sequencing data. TCRdb passed the PCR reads through MiXCR, listing each CDR3 protein once. The sample lists 350,000 to 450,000 distinct CDR3 sequences, approximately 39% occurring once. Sequencing used blood. The receptors originated from a girl aged 2-9 years with multiple sclerosis. The CDR3 runs from the conserved cysteine through the conserved F or W. A D gene is named only where the DNA matches it firmly. Size is omitted from some rows. Given values are once, few, many or a class for expanded clones.

D	size	J	V	DNA	CDR3
TRBD2	-	TRBJ2-7	TRBV20-1	TGCAGTGCATACACACTAGCGGGGGAAACCTACGAGCAGTACTTC	CSAYTLAGETYEQYF
TRBD2	-	TRBJ2-1	TRBV9	TGTGCCAGCAGCGTAGCTTTCGGGAGGGCCAAGAATGAGCAGTTCTTC	CASSVAFGRAKNEQFF
-	-	TRBJ1-6	TRBV6-5	TGTGCCAGCAGTTACTCGAGTTTTTATTCACCCCTCCACTTT	CASSYSSFYSPLHF
-	many	TRBJ1-5	TRBV27	TGTGCCAGCAGTTTATTCAGGGGACAGCCCCAGCATTTT	CASSLFRGQPQHF
-	-	TRBJ1-2	TRBV6-5	TGTGCCAGCAGCGGTATGGCGGCTAACTATGGCTACACCTTC	CASSGMAANYGYTF
TRBD2	-	TRBJ2-5	TRBV29-1	TGCAGCGTTGGAGTAGCGGGAGGCTGGTACAATGAGCAGTACTTC	CSVGVAGGWYNEQYF
-	many	TRBJ2-4	TRBV29-1	TGCAGCGTTGAGTACGGGAAAAACATTCAGTACTTC	CSVEYGKNIQYF
-	few	TRBJ2-5	TRBV28	TGTGCCAGCAGTTTATTTCAGTACCAAGAGACCCAGTACTTC	CASSLFQYQETQYF
-	few	TRBJ1-2	TRBV6-4	TGTGCCAGCCAAGGGGGCTATGGCTACACCTTC	CASQGGYGYTF
TRBD1	few	TRBJ1-5	TRBV28	TGTGCCAGCAGTTCCGCAACAGGGGAGCCCCAGCATTTT	CASSSATGEPQHF
-	-	TRBJ2-5	TRBV15	TGTGCCACCAGCGGAGAGGCAAGCGGCGAGACCCAGTACTTC	CATSGEASGETQYF
-	-	TRBJ1-2	TRBV4-2	TGTGCCAGCAGCCAAGGAAGTCTGGGGAATGGCTACACCTTC	CASSQGSLGNGYTF
-	few	TRBJ2-3	TRBV5-1	TGCGCCAGCAGGGGGGGGACACCAGTTAGCACAGATACGCAGTATTTT	CASRGGTPVSTDTQYF
-	-	TRBJ1-2	TRBV13	TGTGCCAGCAGCTTAGGGGCGAGGTCCAGATATGGCTACACCTTC	CASSLGARSRYGYTF
TRBD2	few	TRBJ2-7	TRBV7-2	TGTGCCAGCAGCTTAGTTTTGCGGGAGAGCCACGAGCAGTACTTC	CASSLVLRESHEQYF
TRBD1	few	TRBJ1-2	TRBV6-6	TGTGCCAGCAGTATCCCCGGACAGGGAGCCTATGGCTACACCTTC	CASSIPGQGAYGYTF
TRBD2	-	TRBJ2-1	TRBV29-1	TGCAGCTCCCGCGGGGGGACTAGCGGGAGCTATGAGCAGTTCTTC	CSSRGGTSGSYEQFF
TRBD1	-	TRBJ1-1	TRBV12-3/TRBV12-4	TGTGCCAGCAGCCACGAGACGGGACAGGAAGCTTTCTTT	CASSHETGQEAFF
-	-	TRBJ1-2	TRBV27	TGTGCCAGCAGTTTAGTGCGGAACAGCTATGGCTACACCTTC	CASSLVRNSYGYTF
TRBD1	-	TRBJ1-5	TRBV10-3	TGTGCCATCAGTTATGGACAGGTGGATCAGCCCCAGCATTTT	CAISYGQVDQPQHF
-	-	TRBJ2-1	TRBV27	TGTGCCAGCAGTTTGGGACACCCAAACACTGAAGCTTTCTTC	CASSLGHPNTEAFF
-	-	TRBJ1-2	TRBV9	TGTGCCAGCAGCACGAGGTGGACAGCGGGAGGCTACACCTTC	CASSTRWTAGGYTF
-	-	TRBJ1-2	TRBV4-1	TGCGCCAGCAGCCAGCTCGGACTGCTGCTCTATGGCTACACCTTC	CASSQLGLLLYGYTF
-	few	TRBJ2-6	TRBV15	TGTGCCACCAACAGAGGCGGGACTGGGGCCAACGTCCTGACTTTC	CATNRGGTGANVLTF
TRBD2	-	TRBJ2-3	TRBV27	TGTGCCAGCACCCGACTAGCGGGTGGAACAGATACGCAGTATTTT	CASTRLAGGTDTQYF
TRBD2	-	TRBJ2-3	TRBV9	TGTGCCAGCAGCGTAGGCGGGGGGAGCACAGATACGCAGTATTTT	CASSVGGGSTDTQYF
TRBD2	many	TRBJ2-7	TRBV25-1	TGTGCCAGCAGTACTAGCGGGCTATCCTACGAGCAGTACTTC	CASSTSGLSYEQYF
-	few	TRBJ2-7	TRBV7-2	TGTGCCAGCAGCTTAGGTCGGGAGAGGTCCTACGAGCAGTACTTC	CASSLGRERSYEQYF
-	-	TRBJ2-2	TRBV10-2	TGCGCCAGCAGTGGTTCAAACACCGGGGAGCTGTTTTTT	CASSGSNTGELFF
-	-	TRBJ2-1	TRBV2	TGTGCCAGCAGTGACTTACTCGGGACGGGGTACAATGAGCAGTTCTTC	CASSDLLGTGYNEQFF
TRBD2	-	TRBJ2-5	TRBV20-1	TGCAGTGCTAGACAGACTAGCTCGGAGACCCAGTACTTC	CSARQTSSETQYF
-	-	TRBJ2-3	TRBV27	TGTGCCAGCAGTTTTGGGGGCCGGGTCACAGATACACAGTATTTT	CASSFGGRVTDTQYF
TRBD1	-	TRBJ1-1	TRBV25-1	TGTGCCAGCAGTGAATATAGGACAGGTAACACTGAAGCTTTCTTT	CASSEYRTGNTEAFF
-	few	TRBJ2-7	TRBV7-9	TGTGCCAGCAGCTTAACGACAGCTACCTACGAGCAGTACTTC	CASSLTTATYEQYF
-	few	TRBJ1-5	TRBV6-2/TRBV6-3	TGTGCCAGCAGTTATCGGGGGGCAAATCAGCCCCAGCATTTT	CASSYRGANQPQHF
-	-	TRBJ1-1	TRBV20-1	TGCAGTGCTAGCCTTACACAGGTAGACTCTGAAGCTTTCTTT	CSASLTQVDSEAFF
-	-	TRBJ1-2	TRBV5-1	TGCGCCAGCAGCTCCTGGCGTTTAAACTATGGCTACACCTTC	CASSSWRLNYGYTF